What follows are 4 T cell receptor beta chains derived from one specimen sequenced in a study of T cells in Graves' hyperthyroidism and ophthalmopathy. RNA transcripts yielded amplified TCR beta CDR3 regions. Primed by the HTBI set, a first-round RT-PCR was run on the TCR CDR3. TCRdb redid the calling of the multiplex PCR reads with MiXCR, one entry per CDR3 protein. The sample shows under 300,000 distinct CDR3 sequences, roughly 15% of them seen only once. Sequenced material: blood. The source of these receptors is a woman aged 25 to 39 with Graves' hyperthyroidism that later progressed to Graves' ophthalmopathy.

The sample holds many counts of this clonotype. V gene TRBV7-2 combines with J gene TRBJ2-1, with TRBD2 identical over 14 bases. Unmatched junction bases numbered 11, after V lost 6 bases and J lost 7 bases. The CDR3 is 17 residues long. CDR1 is SGHTA and CDR2 is FQGNSA in the germline V gene. Here the CDR3 reads CASSQTPTSGRGNEQFF. CDR3 DNA sequence: TGTGCCAGCAGTCAAACCCCGACTAGCGGGAGGGGTAATGAGCAGTTCTTC. The full variable domain, its missing parts supplied by reference TRBV7-2 and TRBJ2-1, is GAGVSQSPSNKVTEKGKDVELRCDPISGHTALYWYRQSLGQGLEFLIYFQGNSAPDKSGLPSDRFSAERTGGSVSTLTIQRTQQEDSAVYLCASSQTPTSGRGNEQFFGPGTRLTVL.

This clonotype was seen repeatedly, ten times or more. J is TRBJ2-5 and V is TRBV7-2; TRBD2 aligns across 11 bases. The CDR3 loop spans 15 amino acids. Losses at the gene ends were 5 bases for V and 5 bases for J; bases not matched to a gene: 7. Germline lookup yields CDR1 SGHTA and CDR2 FQGNSA. The CDR3 loop is CASSRVAGGPETQYF. The CDR3 DNA is TGTGCCAGCAGCCGGGTAGCGGGAGGGCCGGAGACCCAGTACTTC.

The chain uses TRBV3-1 and TRBJ1-1; D is ambiguous. CDR1 is LGHDT, CDR2 YNNKEL, per germline (reference sequence). The CDR3 covers 15 residues. Trimming stripped 1 base from V and 0 bases from J, with 9 bases between. CDR3 sequence (DNA): TGTGCCAGCAGCCAAGGGTCGGGGATGAACACTGAAGCTTTCTTT. Its protein product is CASSQGSGMNTEAFF.

This clonotype was seen many times. V gene TRBV9 combines with J gene TRBJ2-7; either TRBD1 or TRBD2 may fit D (5 bases each). CDR1 is SGDLS, CDR2 YYNGEE, per germline. The CDR3 is made up of 15 amino acids. V was pared by 3 bases and J by 0 bases, with 13 bases between. CDR3: CASSAGTSSSYEQYF. The CDR3 DNA is TGTGCCAGCAGCGCCGGGACCTCCTCCTCCTACGAGCAGTACTTC. Together with reference TRBV9 and TRBJ2-7, the CDR3 gives the full variable domain: DSGVTQTPKHLITATGQRVTLRCSPRSGDLSVYWYQQSLDQGLQFLIQYYNGEERAKGNILERFSAQQFPDLHSELNLSSLELGDSALYFCASSAGTSSSYEQYFGPGTRLTVT.